This TCR beta chain was sequenced in a study of cytomegalovirus exposure and HLA in healthy donors. Both 60 Vbeta primers and 13 Jbeta primers went into the PCR. Sequencing used immunoSEQ multiplex PCR; TCRdb keeps in-frame clones, though not all of them. The sample records 85,000 to 100,000 clones, around four fifths being singletons. Losses at the gene ends were 5 bases for V and 9 bases for J; bases not matched to a gene: 12. Looked up from germline, CDR1 is LNHDA and CDR2 is SQIVND (reference sequence). The CDR3 sequence is 16 residues long. The chain employs TRBV19 and TRBJ2-1; 11 bases fit TRBD1. This TCR was recovered from a female donor in good health and CMV-seropositive. Material for sequencing was PBMCs. This CDR3 reads CASSARDRGLDTEQFF. The DNA for the CDR3 is TGTGCCAGTAGTGCCCGGGACAGGGGGTTAGACACTGAGCAGTTCTTC.